This TCR beta chain comes out of a study of T-cell memory formation after mild COVID-19 (dated by TCRdb to about 2021). Turning to the overall study: Most TCR sequence clusters were specific to one of the two donors. In a couple of donors, T-cell clones that expanded and contracted after mild COVID-19 were tracked by sequencing TCRalpha and TCRbeta repertoires over time. The cohort comprised two young, previously healthy adult volunteers, one female and one male.

In this sample, this clonotype turned up a few times. Its binding antigen is unknown. Per-base qualities were not stored, and no clone one base away is much larger. Sequenced on an Illumina NovaSeq 6000. TCRalpha and TCRbeta cDNA libraries were built by 5'RACE with constant-segment primers, adding sample barcodes and unique molecular identifiers. Trizol reagent was used to extract RNA from every sample. Library amplification was performed in two PCR steps, and a second sample barcode and Illumina TruSeq adapters were introduced in the second step. The libraries were sequenced on an Illumina NovaSeq using 2 x 150 bp paired-end reads. From the authors' description of their analysis: The reads were demultiplexed and collapsed into UMI-guided consensus sequences using migec v1.2.7. Using mixcr v2.1.11, UMI consensuses were aligned to TRA and TRB V and J templates and then assembled into clonotypes. A clonotype was counted as expanded or contracted only if both edgeR and NoisET called the change significant, with noise models trained on biological replicates. For edgeR calls, the thresholds were a false discovery rate-adjusted p below 0.01 and a log2 fold-change of 1. As an exploratory analysis of dynamics, max-normalized trajectories of the 1000 most abundant clonotypes were examined by PCA with hierarchical clustering. The CD4 or CD8 phenotype of responding clones was assigned using the separately sequenced CD4+ and CD8+ repertoires. Using fastp trimming at Q25 and MiXCR clonotype assembly, TCRdb reanalyzed the public sequencing data and kept in-frame beta chains. Entries that share a CDR3 protein sequence are merged under the most common genes and DNA. The V and J calls here are based on TCRdb, not the publication. This sample comprises more than 70,000 distinct CDR3 sequences, about 14% of them detected only once. The ten largest clones represent around 29% of the sample.

Points the paper makes about the study in general: Clones contracting from day 15 to 85 had balanced CD4/CD8 phenotypes, while a second wave expanding from day 15 to 37 was biased towards CD4+. Whether the second-wave clones peaking on day 37 were SARS-CoV-2 specific was not confirmed. Contracting CD4+ clones were located mainly in the CM and EM memory subsets, whereas CD8+ clones were found to be enriched in EMRA. Some responding clones were detected in pre-infection memory, which suggested that pre-existing cross-reactive memory T cells had joined the SARS-CoV-2 response. Only two mild cases were covered in the study, and larger cohorts including severe cases with pre-infection samples were considered necessary.

Ficoll-Paque density gradient centrifugation was the method used to isolate PBMCs. The CDR3 goes from the cysteine to the phenylalanine over 17 residues. Of all the DNA, just the CDR3 is kept, 51 bases in frame from base 1. For CDR1 and CDR2, the germline V gene (reference sequence) lists DFQATT and SNEGSKA. Germline trimming amounts to 0 bases on V and 8 bases on J, with 16 as the count of junction bases outside the gene matches. The clonotype was recovered from an adult woman who had mild COVID-19 (a few samples of this study predate the infection). The sample titles of this study are shuffled in the database, so cell type and time point are left out; the donor was told from shared clones. Recombination connected TRBV20-1 to TRBJ1-2; 9 of the junction bases match TRBD1. The sequenced material came from PBMCs or a T cell subset sorted from them (not recorded which). This receptor carries the CDR3 CSARELFFRDRVTGYTF. The nucleotide sequence is given as TGCAGTGCTAGAGAGCTATTCTTCCGGGACAGGGTAACCGGCTACACCTTC.